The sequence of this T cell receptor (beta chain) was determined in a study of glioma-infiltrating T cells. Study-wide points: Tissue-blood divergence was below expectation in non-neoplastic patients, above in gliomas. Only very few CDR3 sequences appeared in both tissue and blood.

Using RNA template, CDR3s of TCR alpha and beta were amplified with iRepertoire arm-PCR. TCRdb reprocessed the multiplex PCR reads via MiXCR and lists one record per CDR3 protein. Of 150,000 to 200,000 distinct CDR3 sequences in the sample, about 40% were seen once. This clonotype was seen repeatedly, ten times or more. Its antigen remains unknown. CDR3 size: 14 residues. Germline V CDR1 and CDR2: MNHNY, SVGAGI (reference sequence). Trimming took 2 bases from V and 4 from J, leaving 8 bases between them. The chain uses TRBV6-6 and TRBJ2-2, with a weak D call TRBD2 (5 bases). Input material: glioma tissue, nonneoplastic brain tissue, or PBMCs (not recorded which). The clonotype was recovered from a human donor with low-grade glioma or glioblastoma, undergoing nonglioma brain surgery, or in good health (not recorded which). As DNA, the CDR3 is TGTGCCAGCAGTTACGCTAGCTCCACCGGGGAGCTGTTTTTT. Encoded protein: CASSYASSTGELFF.